The 9 T cell receptor beta chains below were found in one sample sequenced in a study of T cells after yellow fever vaccination. MiXCR was run by TCRdb on the 5' RACE reads, yielding one entry per CDR3 protein. Of around 530,000 distinct CDR3 sequences in the sample, around a sixth were seen once. The sequencing used PBMCs, collected less than 6 days after the first yellow fever vaccination. These receptors came from a man between 18 and 29 years old who received the YFV17D yellow fever vaccine.

There are a few counts of this clonotype. The chain has TRBV6-1 and TRBJ2-3; D gene unclear. Trimming took 10 bases from V and 4 from J, leaving 15 bases between them. This CDR3 spans 13 amino acids. The germline V gene has CDR1 MNHNS and CDR2 SASEGT. The CDR3 loop reads CATTEYSADTQYF. CDR3 DNA sequence: TGTGCCACCACGGAGTATTCAGCAGATACGCAGTATTTT.

The chain employs TRBV5-1 and TRBJ2-5; TRBD2 aligns across 13 bases. J lost 1 base, V lost 4 bases, and 4 bases had no gene match. The CDR3 sequence is 16 residues long. CDR1 and CDR2 from the germline V gene are SGHRS and YFSETQ. CDR3 region: CASSPLAGGTQETQYF. The DNA for the CDR3 is TGCGCCAGCAGCCCACTAGCGGGGGGGACCCAAGAGACCCAGTACTTC.

This chain uses TRBV7-9 with TRBJ1-4; the D gene is possibly TRBD1 (5 bases). CDR1 SEHNR and CDR2 FQNEAQ come from the germline V gene (reference sequence). This CDR3 contains 15 residues. The V and J ends lost 5 bases and 8 bases respectively, with 18 bases between them. CDR3 coding DNA: TGTGCCAGCAGCCCATCGCGGGACCTGGGGGAAAAACTGTTTTTT. It yields the protein CASSPSRDLGEKLFF.

V and J are TRBV11-2 and TRBJ2-4, with 16 positions matching TRBD2. This CDR3 is built from 20 residues. The ends lost 4 bases at V and 5 bases at J; junction bases unmatched: 14. The V gene's germline CDR1 is SGHAT and CDR2 FQNNGV. CDR3 DNA sequence: TGTGCCAGCAGCTCGCCTCCGGGACTAGCGGGGGGGCGAGGGGAAAACATTCAGTACTTC. Its protein product is CASSSPPGLAGGRGENIQYF.

The V and J genes are TRBV6-5 and TRBJ2-2; D not certain. This CDR3 has 15 residues. Germline lookup yields CDR1 MNHEY and CDR2 SVGAGI. V lost 3 bases to trimming and J lost 0 bases, with 8 bases between them. Here the CDR3 reads CASSYVTPNTGELFF. CDR3 DNA: TGTGCCAGCAGTTATGTCACCCCGAACACCGGGGAGCTGTTTTTT.

This chain connects TRBV19 to TRBJ1-1; 7 nucleotides line up with TRBD1. The junction had 6 bases not matched to a gene; V was cut back by 5 bases and J by 6 bases. Germline V lookup: CDR1 LNHDA, CDR2 SQIVND (reference sequence). The CDR3 is made up of 13 amino acids. For the CDR3, the DNA is TGTGCCAGTAGTCAGGGGGTATGGGCTGAAGCTTTCTTT. Protein sequence: CASSQGVWAEAFF.

This clonotype was counted only a few times. The gene calls are TRBV6-2 or TRBV6-3 and TRBJ1-5; no definite D call. The V gene lost 2 bases and the J gene lost 1 base, with 12 bases spanning the gap. CDR3 length: 16 residues. Germline CDR1 reads MNHEY; CDR2 reads SVGEGT. The CDR3 coding sequence is TGTGCCAGCAGTTACGGGGATACCTTGAGCAATCAGCCCCAGCATTTT. It is translated as CASSYGDTLSNQPQHF.

The gene calls are TRBV4-1 and TRBJ2-1, with 10 nucleotides matching TRBD2. The germline V gene has CDR1 MGHRA and CDR2 YSYEKL. Trimming at V came to 6 bases and at J to 7 bases, leaving 9 bases not matched to a gene. The CDR3 totals 15 residues. CDR3 amino acids: CASSLQRGGGNEQFF. DNA for the CDR3: TGCGCCAGCAGTCTCCAGCGGGGGGGCGGAAATGAGCAGTTCTTC.

This clonotype appeared many times. V usage is TRBV7-2 and J usage is TRBJ1-1, with a tentative D call TRBD1 (5 bases). CDR1 is SGHTA and CDR2 is FQGNSA in the germline V gene. CDR3 length equals 14 residues. V was cut by 1 base and J by 1 base, with 7 bases left in between. The CDR3 is CASSLVGGNTEAFF. As DNA, the CDR3 is TGTGCCAGCAGCTTAGTGGGGGGGAACACTGAAGCTTTCTTT.